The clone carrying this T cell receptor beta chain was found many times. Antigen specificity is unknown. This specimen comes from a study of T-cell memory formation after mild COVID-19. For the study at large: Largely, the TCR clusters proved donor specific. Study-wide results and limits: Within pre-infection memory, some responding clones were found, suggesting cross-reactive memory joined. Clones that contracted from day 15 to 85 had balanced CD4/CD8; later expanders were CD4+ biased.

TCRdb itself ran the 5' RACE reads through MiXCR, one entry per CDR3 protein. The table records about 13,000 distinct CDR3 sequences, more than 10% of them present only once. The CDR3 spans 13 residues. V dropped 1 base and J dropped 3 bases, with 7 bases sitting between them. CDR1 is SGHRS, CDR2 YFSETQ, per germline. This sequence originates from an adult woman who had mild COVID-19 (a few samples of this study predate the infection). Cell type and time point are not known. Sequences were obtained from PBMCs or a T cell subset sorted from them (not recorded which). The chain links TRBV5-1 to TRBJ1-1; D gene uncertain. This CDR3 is CASSLLAHTEAFF. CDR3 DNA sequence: TGCGCCAGCAGCTTGCTCGCGCACACTGAAGCTTTCTTT.